This TCR beta chain is from a study of blood T cell repertoires in COVID-19. Study context: Material from acute and convalescent COVID-19 was sourced from the United States, Italy and Spain. Sample material is recorded as cDNA or gDNA derived from T cells, B-cell-depleted T cells, or PBMCs.

This CDR3 region has 15 residues. V was shortened by 4 bases and J by 7 bases, with 14 bases between the two germline ends. Per germline, CDR1 SEHNR and CDR2 FQNEAQ (reference sequence). The data were produced by immunoSEQ multiplex PCR, yet TCRdb's version contains in-frame clones alone and is incomplete. This table has some 76,000 clones, around 80% appearing once. This chain links TRBV7-9 with TRBJ1-6; maybe TRBD1 (5 bases). The sequence was collected from a man in his forties or fifties with acute or convalescent COVID-19. Sequencing was performed on peripheral blood. CDR3 coding DNA: TGTGCCAGCAGCTCTGGCAGGGCTAAGAATTCACCCCTCCACTTT. Its protein is CASSSGRAKNSPLHF.